The next 19 T cell receptor beta chains were all read from a single sample in a study of T cell responses to AZD1222 COVID-19 vaccine (TCRdb year 2021). Libraries were made using the immunoSEQ multiplex PCR assay. TCRdb re-hosts the immuneACCESS table, in-frame sequences only. Its copies lack some clones; in the studies checked, an unresolved V gene accounts for under half of them, and the cause for the rest is not known. This sample holds under 75,000 clones; about 90% were observed only once. The ten largest clonotypes hold around 16% of the sample. The time point label for this specimen denotes: baseline before first vaccination. Sample: peripheral blood, taken on day 0 of AZD1222 vaccination. All receptors derive from an adult in good health.

This clone has only one observation. At one end the junction does not follow the germline gene, possibly because of a read error. The rearrangement joins TRBV3-1 (or the pseudogene TRBV3-2) to TRBJ2-2, with D perhaps assigned TRBD1 or TRBD2 (5 bases each). The CDR3 is 15 amino acids. CDR1 is LGHDT and CDR2 is YNNKEL in the germline V gene (reference sequence). CDR3 protein: CAGSHRDGNTGELFF. The CDR3 DNA follows: TGTGCCGGCAGCCACCGGGACGGCAACACCGGGGAGCTGTTTTTT.

The J gene is TRBJ1-6, the V gene TRBV4-1, with a possible D match to TRBD1 (6 bases). Germline CDR1 reads MGHRA; CDR2 reads YSYEKL. Trimming took 1 base from V and 9 from J, leaving 16 bases between them. This CDR3 has 16 residues. The CDR3 bases are TGCGCCAGCAGCCAAGCTTCGGGGCAGGGGATTTCACCCCTCCACTTT. Amino acids: CASSQASGQGISPLHF.

The rearrangement uses TRBV2 and TRBJ1-4; no definite D call. Germline CDR1 SNHLY, CDR2 FYNNEI. The CDR3 length is 15 residues. V shed 4 bases and J shed 0 bases, with 9 bases lying between them. CDR3 DNA sequence: TGTGCCAGCAGTGCGACGACGGCAACTAATGAAAAACTGTTTTTT. It specifies CASSATTATNEKLFF.

The chain combines TRBV11-3 with TRBJ1-1; 7 bases map to TRBD1. V trimming: 1 base; J trimming: 10 bases; junction bases outside the gene matches: 9. From germline, CDR1 is SGHNT and CDR2 YENEEA. CDR3 length: 14 residues. CDR3 protein: CASSLGKTGLGAFF. CDR3 in DNA: TGTGCCAGCAGCTTAGGAAAGACAGGGTTGGGAGCTTTCTTT.

The genes are TRBV5-1 and TRBJ1-5; D not certain. Germline CDR1 and CDR2: SGHRS and YFSETQ. Trimming cost V 0 bases and J 4 bases, with 11 bases left between them. The CDR3 is made up of 15 amino acids. CDR3 sequence (DNA): TGCGCCAGCAGCTTGGGGTCAGCCAATAATCAGCCCCAGCATTTT. It specifies CASSLGSANNQPQHF.

J is TRBJ1-4 and V is TRBV7-8, with 7 positions matching TRBD1. The germline V gene encodes CDR1 SGHVS and CDR2 FQNEAQ. The J segment lost 2 bases and the V segment lost 5 bases, leaving 8 bases of the junction unmatched. This CDR3 has 16 amino acids. DNA for the CDR3: TGTGCCAGCAGCCGAGACAGGGTGTGGACTAATGAAAAACTGTTTTTT. It codes for CASSRDRVWTNEKLFF.

This CDR3 reads CASSTGIDSPLHF. The CDR3 DNA is TGTGCCAGTAGTACAGGGATCGATTCACCCCTCCACTTT. The genes are TRBV19 and TRBJ1-6; D is perhaps TRBD1 (5 bases). There are 13 residues in the CDR3. The V end was cut by 4 bases, the J end by 8 bases, with 9 bases between. Germline values: CDR1 LNHDA, CDR2 SQIVND (reference sequence).

The chain links TRBV5-6 to TRBJ1-1; D is perhaps TRBD1 (6 bases). The V gene's germline CDR1 is SGHDT and CDR2 YYEEEE. The CDR3 is 13 amino acids. V was cut by 4 bases and J by 3 bases, with 10 bases left in between. The CDR3 is CASSPGGYTEAFF. CDR3 sequence (DNA): TGTGCCAGCAGCCCCGGGGGCTACACTGAAGCTTTCTTT.

The rearrangement links TRBV9 to TRBJ1-2, with D possibly matching TRBD1 (5 bases). Germline CDR1 and CDR2: SGDLS and YYNGEE. V lost 3 bases and J lost 5, with 17 bases in between. CDR3 size: 15 residues. This CDR3 is CASSGWDVELYGYTF. As DNA, the CDR3 is TGTGCCAGCAGCGGATGGGACGTGGAACTTTATGGCTACACCTTC.

V is TRBV12-5 and J is TRBJ1-1; D is undetermined. CDR1 LGHNT and CDR2 FRNRAP come from the germline V gene. This CDR3 comprises 13 residues. V lost 7 bases, J lost 5 bases, and 14 bases lay in between. CDR3 nucleotide sequence: TGTGCTAGTGCTTCCTTCAAGGAGACTGAAGCTTTCTTT. Protein sequence: CASASFKETEAFF.

The V call is TRBV7-3, the J call TRBJ2-2; TRBD2 matches 10 bases. The CDR3 covers 15 residues. Per the germline V gene, CDR1 is SGHTA and CDR2 is FQGTGA. V was clipped by 2 bases and J by 7 bases; unmatched bases: 4. CDR3 protein: CASSLLAGAVGELFF. The DNA of the CDR3 is TGTGCCAGCAGCTTACTAGCGGGGGCGGTCGGGGAGCTGTTTTTT. Full variable domain (outside the CDR3, taken from reference TRBV7-3 and TRBJ2-2): GAGVSQTPSNKVTEKGKYVELRCDPISGHTALYWYRQSLGQGPEFLIYFQGTGAADDSGLPNDRFFAVRPEGSVSTLKIQRTERGDSAVYLCASSLLAGAVGELFFGEGSRLTVL.

V usage is TRBV19 and J usage is TRBJ2-6; D ambiguous. This CDR3 has 14 residues. The germline gives CDR1 LNHDA, CDR2 SQIVND (reference sequence). CDR3 loop: CGSGRSSGANVLTF. The CDR3 coding sequence is TGTGGTTCGGGTCGATCCTCTGGGGCCAACGTCCTGACTTTC.

The J gene is TRBJ2-7, the V gene TRBV14, with a possible D match to TRBD1 (6 bases). The CDR3 has 12 residues. The germline gives CDR1 SGHDN, CDR2 FVKESK. V was trimmed by 3 bases and J by 7 bases, leaving 10 bases between them. CDR3 sequence: CASSHDRPEQYF. CDR3 sequence (DNA): TGTGCCAGCAGCCACGACAGGCCTGAGCAGTACTTC. The whole variable domain, filled in from reference TRBV14 and TRBJ2-7, reads EAGVTQFPSHSVIEKGQTVTLRCDPISGHDNLYWYRRVMGKEIKFLLHFVKESKQDESGMPNNRFLAERTGGTYSTLKVQPAELEDSGVYFCASSHDRPEQYFGPGTRLTVT.

The rearrangement links TRBV7-2 to TRBJ2-7; no definite D call. Trimming removed 1 base at V and 2 bases at J, with 9 bases between. The germline V gene encodes CDR1 SGHTA and CDR2 FQGNSA. The length of the CDR3 is 14 residues. The CDR3 sequence is CASSLGQPAYEQYF. The CDR3 DNA reads TGTGCCAGCAGCTTAGGCCAGCCCGCCTACGAGCAGTACTTC. Complete variable domain (other parts from reference TRBV7-2 and TRBJ2-7): GAGVSQSPSNKVTEKGKDVELRCDPISGHTALYWYRQSLGQGLEFLIYFQGNSAPDKSGLPSDRFSAERTGGSVSTLTIQRTQQEDSAVYLCASSLGQPAYEQYFGPGTRLTVT.

The J gene is TRBJ1-2, the V gene TRBV7-2, with D hard to call. Germline V gives CDR1 SGHTA, CDR2 FQGNSA. Trimming stripped 1 base from V and 0 bases from J, with 6 bases between. This CDR3 is built from 14 residues. CDR3: CASSLEAANYGYTF. CDR3 sequence (DNA): TGTGCCAGCAGCTTAGAGGCGGCTAACTATGGCTACACCTTC. Together with reference TRBV7-2 and TRBJ1-2, the CDR3 gives the full variable domain: GAGVSQSPSNKVTEKGKDVELRCDPISGHTALYWYRQSLGQGLEFLIYFQGNSAPDKSGLPSDRFSAERTGGSVSTLTIQRTQQEDSAVYLCASSLEAANYGYTFGSGTRLTVV.

The CDR3 DNA follows: TGTGCCAGCAGCCATTCCGACCTAGGGTCACCCCTCCACTTT. Its translation is CASSHSDLGSPLHF. The chain carries TRBV3-1 (or the pseudogene TRBV3-2) and TRBJ1-6; D not certain. Trimming pared 3 bases from V and 10 bases from J, leaving 13 bases between. This CDR3 contains 14 residues. Germline-derived CDR1 and CDR2 are LGHDT and YNNKEL (reference sequence).

V usage is TRBV9 and J usage is TRBJ2-1, with D perhaps matching TRBD1 (5 bases). The V gene lost 0 bases and the J gene lost 5 bases, with 15 bases spanning the gap. The CDR3 loop spans 16 amino acids. Germline CDR1 and CDR2: SGDLS and YYNGEE. CDR3 sequence: CASSVGTTYGNNEQFF. The CDR3 DNA is TGTGCCAGCAGCGTAGGGACAACGTATGGGAACAATGAGCAGTTCTTC. The full variable domain, with the rest looked up from reference TRBV9 and TRBJ2-1, is DSGVTQTPKHLITATGQRVTLRCSPRSGDLSVYWYQQSLDQGLQFLIQYYNGEERAKGNILERFSAQQFPDLHSELNLSSLELGDSALYFCASSVGTTYGNNEQFFGPGTRLTVL.

V gene TRBV2 combines with J gene TRBJ2-7, with 8 positions matching TRBD1. The ends lost 0 bases at V and 1 base at J; junction bases unmatched: 8. Germline assignment: CDR1 SNHLY and CDR2 FYNNEI. This CDR3 comprises 17 residues. The CDR3 reads CASSEAQFDRGSYEQYF. The CDR3 coding sequence is TGTGCCAGCAGTGAAGCCCAATTCGACAGGGGATCCTACGAGCAGTACTTC.

This clone was detected once. V and J are TRBV19 and TRBJ1-1, with TRBD1 as a possible D gene (5 bases). The CDR3 runs to 15 residues. Per the germline V gene, CDR1 is LNHDA and CDR2 is SQIVND (reference sequence). Trimming removed 3 bases from V and 4 bases from J, with 15 bases in between. The CDR3 is CASSILGRASTEAFF. The DNA for the CDR3 is TGTGCCAGTAGTATTTTGGGCAGGGCATCCACTGAAGCTTTCTTT.